Below are 7 T cell receptor beta chains sequenced from a single sample in a study of T cells in Graves' hyperthyroidism and ophthalmopathy (dated 2019 in TCRdb). The library relied on multiplex PCR. The data were produced on an Illumina HiSeq 2000. Amplification of TCR beta CDR3 regions was carried out from RNA transcripts. For the first round of RT-PCR on the TCR CDR3, the HTBI primer set was used together with the Qiagen OneStep RT-PCR kit. TCRdb itself trimmed the public reads at Q25 with fastp, ran MiXCR and retained productive beta chains. Rows matching on CDR3 protein sequence are summarized as one entry with the most common DNA and genes. Within this sample are roughly 290,000 distinct CDR3 sequences, with about an eighth of them counted one time only. The ten largest clones take up about 8% of the sample. The sample comprised blood. The receptor set was obtained from a woman aged 25-40 years with Graves' hyperthyroidism that later progressed to Graves' ophthalmopathy.

This clonotype was counted only a few times. The rearrangement joins TRBV7-3 to TRBJ2-1, with TRBD1 as a possible D gene (5 bases). The CDR3 contains 15 residues. Germline V gives CDR1 SGHTA, CDR2 FQGTGA. The V and J ends lost 5 bases and 1 base respectively, with 12 bases between them. In nucleotides, the CDR3 is TGTGCCAGCAGCCTTCAGGGTAGGTCCTACAATGAGCAGTTCTTC. This encodes CASSLQGRSYNEQFF.

This clonotype appeared many times. The chain recombines TRBV7-2 with TRBJ2-7; the match to TRBD1 covers 7 bases. Trimming removed 5 bases from V and 6 bases from J; junction bases left unmatched: 4. The germline CDR1 and CDR2 sequences are SGHTA and FQGNSA. The CDR3 has 12 residues. CDR3 in DNA: TGTGCCAGCAGCCGTTACAGGGGCGAGCAGTACTTC. Its protein is CASSRYRGEQYF.

V and J are TRBV19 and TRBJ2-5; 8 positions agree with TRBD2. Germline-derived CDR1 and CDR2 are LNHDA and SQIVND (reference sequence). The CDR3 runs 15 residues. After removal of 6 bases from V and 5 bases from J, the junction contained 11 bases not matched to a gene. The CDR3 loop is CASSLGGGRGETQYF. The CDR3 coding sequence is TGTGCCAGTAGCCTAGGCGGGGGGCGTGGGGAGACCCAGTACTTC.

This clonotype was recorded at least ten times. V is TRBV18 and J is TRBJ2-6; no clear D gene. CDR1 and CDR2 from the germline V gene are KGHSH and LQKENI. The CDR3 spans 15 residues. Trimming cost V 3 bases and J 2 bases, with 8 bases left between them. The DNA for the CDR3 is TGTGCCAGCTCACCTGACCTCGCTGGGGCCAACGTCCTGACTTTC. It codes for CASSPDLAGANVLTF.

This clonotype was detected ten times or more. The V call is TRBV9, the J call TRBJ2-2; tentatively, D is TRBD2 (6 bases). V was clipped by 4 bases and J by 0 bases, with 25 bases between them. This CDR3 contains 20 residues. The V gene's germline CDR1 is SGDLS and CDR2 YYNGEE. The CDR3 region has the DNA TGTGCCAGCAGCCCGCGGGGCGGTGGAAACTACCCCGCGAACACCGGGGAGCTGTTTTTT. As protein: CASSPRGGGNYPANTGELFF.

This clonotype occurred many times. This sequence joins TRBV18 and TRBJ2-7; no definite D call. V lost 2 bases to trimming and J lost 0 bases, with 8 bases between them. The CDR3 consists of 14 residues. CDR1 and CDR2 (germline): KGHSH, LQKENI. CDR3 amino acids: CASSPTVSSYEQYF. Here the CDR3 DNA reads TGTGCCAGCTCACCAACGGTTAGCTCCTACGAGCAGTACTTC. Filled out from reference TRBV18 and TRBJ2-7, the complete variable domain reads NAGVMQNPRHLVRRRGQEARLRCSPMKGHSHVYWYRQLPEEGLKFMVYLQKENIIDESGMPKERFSAEFPKEGPSILRIQQVVRGDSAAYFCASSPTVSSYEQYFGPGTRLTVT.

This clonotype was recorded at least ten times. This chain links TRBV20-1 with TRBJ2-3, with 12 bases aligning to TRBD2. The CDR3 loop spans 16 amino acids. CDR1 is DFQATT and CDR2 is SNEGSKA in the germline V gene (reference sequence). V shed 3 bases and J 0 bases; nucleotides not matched to a gene: 4. The CDR3 DNA reads as TGCAGTGCTAGTAACCTAGCGGGAGGGAGCACAGATACGCAGTATTTT. Translating gives CSASNLAGGSTDTQYF.